The present T cell receptor beta chain was sequenced within a study of graft-versus-host responses after intestinal transplantation. Looking at the study overall: The study gave all recipients anti-thymocyte globulin induction, then tacrolimus and steroids for 2 to 3 years. Whole-study results and caveats: The study associated peak circulating GvH clone levels with early post-transplant HvG declines.

The CDR3 has 19 amino acids. The germline V gene has CDR1 SGHTA and CDR2 FQGNSA. V shed 8 bases and J 0 bases; nucleotides not matched to a gene: 14. Repertoires were generated with immunoSEQ multiplex PCR, while TCRdb's copy carries only in-frame clones and drops some. The sample carries tens of thousands of clones, just under 95% recorded once. About this clone: Its target is not known.

The TCR sequence derives from a human patient who received an intestinal transplant, so some T cells may come from the graft donor. The chain links TRBV7-2 to TRBJ2-4, with 12 bases lining up with TRBD2. Specimen: PBMCs, collected about 800 days after a first intestinal transplant, on the day of a second. CDR3 sequence reads: CASPPVGLAGGGAKNIQYF. CDR3 bases: TGTGCCAGCCCTCCCGTCGGGCTAGCGGGAGGGGGAGCCAAAAACATTCAGTACTTC.